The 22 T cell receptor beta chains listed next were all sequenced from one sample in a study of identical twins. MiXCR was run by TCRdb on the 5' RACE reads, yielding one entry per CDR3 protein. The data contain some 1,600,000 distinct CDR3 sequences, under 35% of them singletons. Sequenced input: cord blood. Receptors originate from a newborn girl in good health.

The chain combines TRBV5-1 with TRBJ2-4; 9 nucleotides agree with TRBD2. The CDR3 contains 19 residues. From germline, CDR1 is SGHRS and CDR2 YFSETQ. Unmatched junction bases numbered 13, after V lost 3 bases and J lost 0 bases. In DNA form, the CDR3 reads TGCGCCAGCAGCTCCCTTACTAGCGGGCCTTCTCTAGCCAAAAACATTCAGTACTTC. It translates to CASSSLTSGPSLAKNIQYF.

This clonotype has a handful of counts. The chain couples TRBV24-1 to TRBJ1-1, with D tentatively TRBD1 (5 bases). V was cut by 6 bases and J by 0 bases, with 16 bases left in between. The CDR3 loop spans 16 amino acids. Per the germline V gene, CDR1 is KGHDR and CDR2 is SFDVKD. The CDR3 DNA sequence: TGTGCCACCAGTAGAGATTCGGGGCCCCTGAACACTGAAGCTTTCTTT. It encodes CATSRDSGPLNTEAFF.

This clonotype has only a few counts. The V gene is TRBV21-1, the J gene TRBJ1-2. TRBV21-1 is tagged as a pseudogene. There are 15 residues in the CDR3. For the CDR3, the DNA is TGTGCCAGCAGCAAAGGAGGGCGACGAGTCCATGGCTACACCTTC. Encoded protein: CASSKGGRRVHGYTF.

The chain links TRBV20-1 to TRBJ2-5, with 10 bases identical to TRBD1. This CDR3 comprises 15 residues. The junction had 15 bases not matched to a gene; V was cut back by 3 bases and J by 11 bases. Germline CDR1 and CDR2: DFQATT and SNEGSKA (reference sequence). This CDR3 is CSASRQGAPYNGQYF. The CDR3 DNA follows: TGCAGTGCTAGCCGACAGGGGGCCCCTTACAATGGGCAGTACTTC.

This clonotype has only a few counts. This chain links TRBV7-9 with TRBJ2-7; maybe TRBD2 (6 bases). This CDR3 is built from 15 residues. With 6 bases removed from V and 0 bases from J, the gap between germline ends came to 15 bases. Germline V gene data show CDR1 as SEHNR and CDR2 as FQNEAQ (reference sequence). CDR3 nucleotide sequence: TGTGCCAGCAGTCTGGGACTTTTAGGCTCCTACGAGCAGTACTTC. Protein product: CASSLGLLGSYEQYF.

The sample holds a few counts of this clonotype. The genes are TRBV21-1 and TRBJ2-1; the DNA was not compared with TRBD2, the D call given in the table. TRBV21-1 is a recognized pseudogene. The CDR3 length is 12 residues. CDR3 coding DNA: TGTGCCAGAGGGGAGGGGCACAATGAGCAGTTCTTC. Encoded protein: CARGEGHNEQFF.

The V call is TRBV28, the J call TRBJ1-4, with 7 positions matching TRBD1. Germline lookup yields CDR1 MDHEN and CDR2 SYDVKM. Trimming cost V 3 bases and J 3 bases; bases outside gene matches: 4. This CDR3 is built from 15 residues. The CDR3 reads CASSFSDRANEKLFF. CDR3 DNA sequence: TGTGCCAGCAGTTTTTCCGACAGGGCTAATGAAAAACTGTTTTTT.

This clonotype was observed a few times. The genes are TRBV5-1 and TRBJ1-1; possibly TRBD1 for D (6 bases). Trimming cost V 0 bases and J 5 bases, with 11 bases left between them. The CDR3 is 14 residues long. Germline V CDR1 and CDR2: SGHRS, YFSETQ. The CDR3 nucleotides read TGCGCCAGCAGCTTGGGCAGGGGAGCGACTGAAGCTTTCTTT. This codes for CASSLGRGATEAFF.

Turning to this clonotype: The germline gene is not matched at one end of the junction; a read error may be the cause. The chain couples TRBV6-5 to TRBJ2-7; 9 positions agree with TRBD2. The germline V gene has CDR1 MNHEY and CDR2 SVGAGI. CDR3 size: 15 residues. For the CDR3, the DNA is TGTGCCAGTAGTTTTCAGACTAGCGGACCCTACGAGCAGTACTTC. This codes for CASSFQTSGPYEQYF.

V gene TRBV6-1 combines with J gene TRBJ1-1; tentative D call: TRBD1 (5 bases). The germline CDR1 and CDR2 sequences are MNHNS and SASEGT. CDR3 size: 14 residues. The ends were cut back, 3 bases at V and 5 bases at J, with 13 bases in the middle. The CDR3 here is CASSEIYRGTEAFF. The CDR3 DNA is TGTGCCAGCAGTGAGATATATCGGGGGACTGAAGCTTTCTTT.

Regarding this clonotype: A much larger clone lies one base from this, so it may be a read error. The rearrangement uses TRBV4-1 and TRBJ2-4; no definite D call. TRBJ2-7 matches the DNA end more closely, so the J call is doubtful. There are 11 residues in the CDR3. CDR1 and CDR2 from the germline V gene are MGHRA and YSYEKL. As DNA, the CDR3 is TGCGTCAGCAGCAATAGGAACGAGCAGTACTTC. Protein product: CVSSNRNEQYF.

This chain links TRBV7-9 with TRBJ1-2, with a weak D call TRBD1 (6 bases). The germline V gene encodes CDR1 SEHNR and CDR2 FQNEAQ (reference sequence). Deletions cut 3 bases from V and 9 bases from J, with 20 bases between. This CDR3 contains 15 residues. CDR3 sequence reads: CASSFRGENLISYTF. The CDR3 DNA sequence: TGTGCCAGCAGCTTCAGGGGCGAAAATTTAATTAGCTACACCTTC.

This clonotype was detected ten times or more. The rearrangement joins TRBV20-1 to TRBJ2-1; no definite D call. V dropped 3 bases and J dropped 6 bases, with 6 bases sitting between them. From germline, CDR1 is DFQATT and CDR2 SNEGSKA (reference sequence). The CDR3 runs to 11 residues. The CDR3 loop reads CSASRVNEQFF. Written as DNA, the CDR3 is TGCAGTGCTAGCCGGGTCAATGAGCAGTTCTTC.

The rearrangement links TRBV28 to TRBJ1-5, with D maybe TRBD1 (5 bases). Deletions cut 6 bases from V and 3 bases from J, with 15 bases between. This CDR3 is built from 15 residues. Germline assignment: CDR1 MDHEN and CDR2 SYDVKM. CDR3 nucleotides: TGTGCCAGCAGCCCATCGGGACGGTTCAATCAGCCCCAGCATTTT. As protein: CASSPSGRFNQPQHF.

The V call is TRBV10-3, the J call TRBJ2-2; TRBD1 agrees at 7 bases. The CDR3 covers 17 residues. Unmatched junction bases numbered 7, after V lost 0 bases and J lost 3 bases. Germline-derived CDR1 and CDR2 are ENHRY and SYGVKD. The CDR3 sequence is CAISESKGGRDTGELFF. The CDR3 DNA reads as TGTGCCATCAGTGAGTCGAAAGGGGGCCGTGACACCGGGGAGCTGTTTTTT.

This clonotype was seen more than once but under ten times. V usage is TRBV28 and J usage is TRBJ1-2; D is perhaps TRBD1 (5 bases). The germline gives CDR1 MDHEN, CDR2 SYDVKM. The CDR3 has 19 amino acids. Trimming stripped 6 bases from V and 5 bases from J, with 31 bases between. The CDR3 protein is CASSPSPTPLLLRTYGYTF. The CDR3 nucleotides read TGTGCCAGCAGCCCCTCCCCCACTCCCTTACTTCTCCGGACATATGGCTACACCTTC.

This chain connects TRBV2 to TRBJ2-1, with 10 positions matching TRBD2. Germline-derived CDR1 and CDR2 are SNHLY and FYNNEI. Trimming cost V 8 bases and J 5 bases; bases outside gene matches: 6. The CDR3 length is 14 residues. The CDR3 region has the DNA TGTGCCAGCCCGGGAGCGGGGGGGAACAATGAGCAGTTCTTC. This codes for CASPGAGGNNEQFF.

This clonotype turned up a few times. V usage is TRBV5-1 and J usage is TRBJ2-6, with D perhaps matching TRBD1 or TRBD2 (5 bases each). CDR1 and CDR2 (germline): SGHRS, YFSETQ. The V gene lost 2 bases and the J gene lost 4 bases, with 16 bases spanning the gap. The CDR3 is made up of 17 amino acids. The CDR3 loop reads CASSFYLRGSGANVLTF. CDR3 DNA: TGCGCCAGCAGCTTTTACTTGAGGGGATCCGGGGCCAACGTCCTGACTTTC.

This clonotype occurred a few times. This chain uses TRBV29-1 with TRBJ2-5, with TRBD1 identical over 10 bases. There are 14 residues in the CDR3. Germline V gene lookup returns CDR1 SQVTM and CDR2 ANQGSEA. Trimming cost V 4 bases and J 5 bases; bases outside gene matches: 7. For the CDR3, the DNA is TGCAGCGTTGGAAGGACAGGGGGTCGGGAGACCCAGTACTTC. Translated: CSVGRTGGRETQYF.

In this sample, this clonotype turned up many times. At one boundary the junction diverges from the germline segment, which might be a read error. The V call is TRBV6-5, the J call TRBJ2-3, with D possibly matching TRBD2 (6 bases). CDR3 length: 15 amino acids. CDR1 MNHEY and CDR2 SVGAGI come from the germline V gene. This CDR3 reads CASSYLAASTDTQYF. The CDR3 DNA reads TGTGCCAGCAGCTACTTAGCGGCATCCACAGATACGCAGTATTTT.

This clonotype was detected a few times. The CDR3 here is CSVGQVGYEQYF. DNA of the CDR3: TGCAGTGTGGGACAAGTGGGTTACGAGCAGTACTTC. The chain recombines TRBV20-1 with TRBJ2-7, with D tentatively TRBD1 (6 bases). This CDR3 region has 12 residues. V lost 7 bases to trimming and J lost 4 bases, with 14 bases between them. Germline CDR1 reads DFQATT; CDR2 reads SNEGSKA (reference sequence).

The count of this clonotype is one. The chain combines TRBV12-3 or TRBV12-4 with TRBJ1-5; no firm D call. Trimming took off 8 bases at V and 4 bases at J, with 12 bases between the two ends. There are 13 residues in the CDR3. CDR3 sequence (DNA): TGTGCCAGCCGAATGGACCAAAATCAGCCCCAGCATTTT. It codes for CASRMDQNQPQHF.